Shown below are 9 T cell receptor beta chains from a single sample sequenced in a study of blood T cells in healthy people across ages. A sample-barcoded 5' primer and a J-beta primer mix were used in a second PCR of roughly 6 to 11 cycles. TCRdb reanalysed the 5' RACE reads using MiXCR and keeps one entry per CDR3 protein. The data contain about 670,000 distinct CDR3 sequences, over 40% of them seen just once; the ten biggest clones take up 30%. Sequenced material: blood. These receptor sequences come from an elderly man in good health.

The count of this clonotype is one. The rearrangement links TRBV27 to TRBJ2-3, with D perhaps matching TRBD1 (6 bases). The CDR3 length is 15 residues. V shed 4 bases and J shed 0 bases, with 11 bases lying between them. Germline loops: CDR1 MNHEY, CDR2 SMNVEV (reference sequence). The CDR3 DNA is TGTGCCAGCAGTTCCGTGACAGGCAGCACAGATACGCAGTATTTT. Translating gives CASSSVTGSTDTQYF.

This sequence joins TRBV12-3 or TRBV12-4 and TRBJ2-7; the D is unclear. This CDR3 is built from 14 residues. Trimming left V 2 bases short and J 3 bases short, with 11 bases between. The CDR3 reads CASSLLIQDYEQYF. The CDR3 DNA reads TGTGCCAGCAGTTTACTTATTCAGGACTACGAGCAGTACTTC.

Regarding this clonotype: Just one base apart from a much larger clone, this may be a read error. The chain combines TRBV7-2 with TRBJ2-7, with 8 positions matching TRBD2. Germline CDR1 and CDR2: SGHTA and FQGNSA. Trimming removed 1 base from V and 2 bases from J; junction bases left unmatched: 7. This CDR3 contains 16 residues. CDR3 DNA sequence: TGTGCCAGCAGCTTAGGGATCAACGGGGGGGCCTACGAGCAGTACTTC. Translating it yields CASSLGINGGAYEQYF.

The chain recombines TRBV5-1 with TRBJ2-1; 10 bases fit TRBD2. CDR1 and CDR2 (germline): SGHRS, YFSETQ. J was trimmed by 0 bases and V by 0 bases; bases with no gene match: 9. This CDR3 is built from 19 residues. The CDR3 DNA is TGCGCCAGCAGCTTGGTAGCTAGCGGGGGTCCCAGCTCCTACAATGAGCAGTTCTTC. Its translation is CASSLVASGGPSSYNEQFF.

This clonotype occurred a few times. The chain couples TRBV20-1 to TRBJ1-1, with D maybe TRBD1 (5 bases). This CDR3 is 12 amino acids long. V was cut by 4 bases and J by 7 bases, with 13 bases left in between. Looked up from germline, CDR1 is DFQATT and CDR2 is SNEGSKA (reference sequence). CDR3 protein: CSATGTDCEAFF. The CDR3 coding sequence is TGCAGTGCTACCGGGACTGACTGTGAAGCTTTCTTT.

This rearrangement joins TRBV27 to TRBJ2-7, with 9 nucleotides matching TRBD2. Germline lookup yields CDR1 MNHEY and CDR2 SMNVEV (reference sequence). The CDR3 covers 15 residues. Unmatched junction bases numbered 6, after V lost 3 bases and J lost 3 bases. The CDR3 reads CASSFSGLANYEQYF. CDR3 sequence (DNA): TGTGCCAGCAGTTTTTCGGGACTAGCAAACTACGAGCAGTACTTC.

This chain links TRBV30 with TRBJ1-6, with 10 bases that match TRBD1. CDR1 and CDR2 (germline): GTSNPN, SVGIG (reference sequence). The CDR3 extends over 15 amino acids. V lost 4 bases and J lost 7; bases outside the gene matches: 7. CDR3 bases: TGTGCCTGGACCCGGGACAGGGGTTTGAATTCACCCCTCCACTTT. Amino acids: CAWTRDRGLNSPLHF.

The chain joins TRBV27 to TRBJ2-3, with TRBD2 matching over 7 bases. Germline V gene sequence: CDR1 MNHEY, CDR2 SMNVEV (reference sequence). V gave up 7 bases and J gave up 2 bases; unmatched junction bases: 3. The CDR3 has 13 residues. This CDR3 is CASTGRFTDTQYF. Here the CDR3 DNA reads TGTGCCAGCACCGGGAGGTTCACAGATACGCAGTATTTT.

The gene calls are TRBV5-1 and TRBJ2-2; no reliable D call. Germline V gene sequence: CDR1 SGHRS, CDR2 YFSETQ. V gave up 6 bases and J gave up 3 bases, with 12 bases separating them. The CDR3 is 14 amino acids. The CDR3 sequence is CASIDPPDTGELFF. DNA for the CDR3: TGCGCCAGCATTGATCCCCCGGACACCGGGGAGCTGTTTTTT.